This T cell receptor (beta chain) is drawn from a study of control samples from healthy donors and cancer patients. V dropped 5 bases and J dropped 6 bases, with 23 bases sitting between them. The CDR3 sequence is 17 residues long. The germline V gene has CDR1 MDHEN and CDR2 SYDVKM. TCRdb keeps only in-frame clones here, not all; method: immunoSEQ multiplex PCR. Here the sample spans under 150,000 clones, roughly 92% being singletons. This sequence originates from a man aged 25 to 40 in good health. This chain joins TRBV28 and TRBJ2-1; tentatively, D is TRBD2 (5 bases). Sequenced material: blood. CDR3 residues: CASSLVPPSLVSNEQFF. The CDR3, as DNA: TGTGCCAGCAGTCTTGTCCCCCCCTCACTAGTCTCCAATGAGCAGTTCTTC.